The present T cell receptor beta chain was sequenced within a study of neurological immune-mediated disorders. CDR1 is MNHEY, CDR2 SMNVEV, per germline (reference sequence). This CDR3 contains 14 residues. Trimming took 5 bases from V and 8 from J, leaving 15 bases between them. 5'RACE generated cDNA with 10-nucleotide random UMIs. TCRdb re-analysed the 5' RACE reads in MiXCR, keeping a single row per CDR3 protein. Altogether some 16,000 distinct CDR3 sequences are present, roughly 14% being singletons, with the ten largest covering about an eighth. This clonotype was seen at least ten times. Its antigen is not identified. General observations from the study: There were no CDR3 amino acid sequences shared by expanded clones across subjects, a result suggesting private repertoires in all groups.

The specimen was PBMCs. The V call is TRBV27, the J call TRBJ1-4; tentatively, D is TRBD1 (6 bases). The sequence was obtained from a man between 60 and 70 years old with HTLV-1-associated myelopathy (HAM/TSP). Here the CDR3 reads CASSPWGAGEKLFF. The CDR3 DNA sequence: TGTGCCAGCAGTCCGTGGGGGGCAGGCGAAAAACTGTTTTTT.